Presented here are 25 T cell receptor beta chains from one specimen sequenced in a study of blood T cell repertoires in COVID-19. Method: immunoSEQ multiplex PCR; TCRdb's copy keeps in-frame clones and lacks some. The repertoire consists of 200,000 or so clones, with roughly 80% occurring once and the leading ten covering about 4.6%. Input material: PBMCs or T cells enriched from blood (not recorded which). These receptors were taken from a woman aged 45-65 years who had been exposed to COVID-19.

This chain links TRBV18 with TRBJ2-5, with D possibly TRBD1 on 6 matching bases. V lost 8 bases to trimming and J lost 1 base, with 11 bases between them. Germline CDR1 and CDR2: KGHSH and LQKENI. The CDR3 spans 13 residues. This CDR3 reads CASLGTLQETQYF. The CDR3 nucleotides read TGTGCCAGCCTTGGGACACTCCAAGAGACCCAGTACTTC. Drawing the rest from reference TRBV18 and TRBJ2-5, the complete variable domain is NAGVMQNPRHLVRRRGQEARLRCSPMKGHSHVYWYRQLPEEGLKFMVYLQKENIIDESGMPKERFSAEFPKEGPSILRIQQVVRGDSAAYFCASLGTLQETQYFGPGTRLLVL.

This chain uses TRBV27 with TRBJ1-4; D ambiguous. The ends were cut back, 3 bases at V and 0 bases at J, with 5 bases in the middle. CDR1 and CDR2 from the germline V gene are MNHEY and SMNVEV (reference sequence). This CDR3 is 14 amino acids long. In DNA form, the CDR3 reads TGTGCCAGCAGTTTGGGAGCAACTAATGAAAAACTGTTTTTT. It specifies CASSLGATNEKLFF.

The chain uses TRBV5-1 and TRBJ1-1; possible D gene TRBD1, 6 bases. The CDR3 contains 14 residues. The V end was cut by 6 bases, the J end by 1 base, with 13 bases between. CDR1 and CDR2 from the germline V gene are SGHRS and YFSETQ. As DNA, the CDR3 is TGCGCCAGCACCAGGGACATTTGGAACACTGAAGCTTTCTTT. It encodes CASTRDIWNTEAFF.

The V and J genes are TRBV3-1 (or the pseudogene TRBV3-2) and TRBJ1-3; D is ambiguous. The V end was cut by 1 base, the J end by 0 bases, with 10 bases between. Germline V gives CDR1 LGHDT, CDR2 YNNKEL (reference sequence). This CDR3 is 16 amino acids long. CDR3 region: CASSQGRRSSGNTIYF. CDR3 DNA: TGTGCCAGCAGCCAAGGACGGAGAAGCTCTGGAAACACCATATATTTT.

The chain employs TRBV12-5 and TRBJ1-1, with D tentatively TRBD1 (6 bases). The CDR3 is 15 amino acids. Germline CDR1 reads LGHNT; CDR2 reads FRNRAP. V shed 1 base and J shed 0 bases, with 9 bases lying between them. The CDR3 nucleotides read TGTGCTAGTGGTTTGGGGCAGGGGATGAACACTGAAGCTTTCTTT. This sequence encodes CASGLGQGMNTEAFF.

This chain joins TRBV19 and TRBJ1-2, with D possibly TRBD1 on 6 matching bases. V lost 7 bases, J lost 7 bases, and 19 bases lay in between. CDR1 and CDR2 (germline): LNHDA, SQIVND (reference sequence). This CDR3 has 14 residues. DNA of the CDR3: TGTGCCAGTAAGCGGCAGGGGCTCTTCTTTGGCTACACCTTC. Its protein is CASKRQGLFFGYTF.

V gene TRBV29-1 combines with J gene TRBJ1-3, with D possibly TRBD1 on 6 matching bases. The CDR3 covers 13 residues. V lost 4 bases and J lost 4, with 11 bases in between. Per the germline V gene, CDR1 is SQVTM and CDR2 is ANQGSEA. CDR3 protein: CSVVGGTGNTIYF. The CDR3 DNA reads TGCAGCGTTGTTGGGGGCACAGGAAACACCATATATTTT.

This rearrangement joins TRBV5-5 to TRBJ2-3, with D perhaps matching TRBD1 (5 bases). Trimming removed 7 bases at V and 9 bases at J, with 18 bases between. Looked up from germline, CDR1 is SGHKS and CDR2 is YYEKEE (reference sequence). CDR3 size: 13 residues. The CDR3 DNA is TGTGCCAGCGCCTTAGGGCAGGGAAAAACGCAGTATTTT. It codes for CASALGQGKTQYF.

This chain joins TRBV28 and TRBJ2-2; D not resolved. The length of the CDR3 is 16 residues. V was shortened by 8 bases and J by 0 bases, with 16 bases between the two germline ends. Germline loops: CDR1 MDHEN, CDR2 SYDVKM. CDR3 residues: CASALSGYANTGELFF. In nucleotides, the CDR3 is TGTGCCAGCGCCCTTTCAGGCTACGCGAACACCGGGGAGCTGTTTTTT.

The chain has TRBV10-2 and TRBJ1-6, with 9 bases fitting TRBD1. Unmatched junction bases numbered 4, after V lost 6 bases and J lost 7 bases. Germline-derived CDR1 and CDR2 are WSHSY and SAAADI. The CDR3 has 14 amino acids. The CDR3 coding sequence is TGCGCCAGCAGATCCGGGACAGGGAATTCACCCCTCCACTTT. Residues: CASRSGTGNSPLHF.

This chain uses TRBV28 with TRBJ1-1, with TRBD1 as a possible D gene (5 bases). The CDR3 length is 17 residues. Germline V CDR1 and CDR2: MDHEN, SYDVKM. Trimming removed 5 bases from V and 3 bases from J, with 22 bases in between. Written as DNA, the CDR3 is TGTGCCAGCAGTCCTCCCTTCCGGGCCCGGGGGGACACTGAAGCTTTCTTT. It encodes CASSPPFRARGDTEAFF. Together with reference TRBV28 and TRBJ1-1, the CDR3 gives the full variable domain: DVKVTQSSRYLVKRTGEKVFLECVQDMDHENMFWYRQDPGLGLRLIYFSYDVKMKEKGDIPEGYSVSREKKERFSLILESASTNQTSMYLCASSPPFRARGDTEAFFGQGTRLTVV.

The CDR3 protein is CASSLIMDRGNEQFF. The CDR3 nucleotides read TGTGCCAGCAGCTTAATAATGGACAGGGGTAATGAGCAGTTCTTC. The rearrangement uses TRBV7-2 and TRBJ2-1; 9 positions match TRBD1. CDR1 and CDR2 from the germline V gene are SGHTA and FQGNSA. V was pared by 2 bases and J by 7 bases, with 6 bases of the junction left unmatched. This CDR3 spans 15 amino acids.

The chain uses TRBV7-8 and TRBJ1-2, with D perhaps TRBD1 (5 bases). The CDR3 is made up of 14 amino acids. In germline, CDR1 is SGHVS, CDR2 FQNEAQ. V lost 1 base to trimming and J lost 3 bases, with 9 bases between them. The CDR3 loop is CASSLGGGDYGYTF. The CDR3 DNA is TGTGCCAGCAGCTTAGGTGGGGGGGACTATGGCTACACCTTC.

CDR3: CASSRRTGLVEQYF. The CDR3 DNA reads TGTGCCAGCTCAAGAAGGACAGGGTTGGTCGAGCAGTACTTC. The V gene is TRBV7-2, the J gene TRBJ2-7; 8 bases fit TRBD1. The V segment lost 8 bases and the J segment 6 bases; nucleotides outside the gene matches: 12. The length of the CDR3 is 14 residues. Germline lookup yields CDR1 SGHTA and CDR2 FQGNSA.

In its sample, this clone was seen a few times. This chain joins TRBV12-5 and TRBJ2-3, with 14 nucleotides matching TRBD2. There are 18 residues in the CDR3. Germline V gene data show CDR1 as LGHNT and CDR2 as FRNRAP. J lost 5 bases, V lost 4 bases, and 11 bases had no gene match. For the CDR3, the DNA is TGTGCTAGTGGTTCCCCGGGGAGACTAGCGGGGGGGCAAGATACGCAGTATTTT. Translating it yields CASGSPGRLAGGQDTQYF.

The V and J genes are TRBV19 and TRBJ2-2; 8 nucleotides match TRBD2. The CDR3 is 13 amino acids. Germline trimming cut 3 bases from V and 7 bases from J; bases unmatched to any gene: 1. CDR1 LNHDA and CDR2 SQIVND come from the germline V gene (reference sequence). The CDR3 sequence is CASSITSGGELFF. The CDR3 DNA reads as TGTGCCAGTAGTATCACTAGCGGCGGGGAGCTGTTTTTT.

The chain couples TRBV10-1 to TRBJ2-5; 9 nucleotides match TRBD2. Germline-derived CDR1 and CDR2 are WNHNN and SYGVQD (reference sequence). V lost 3 bases to trimming and J lost 0 bases; unmatched junction nucleotides: 5. The CDR3 totals 16 residues. CDR3 bases: TGCGCCAGCAGTGAAGGAAGCGGGGGGTACCAAGAGACCCAGTACTTC. This sequence encodes CASSEGSGGYQETQYF.

The chain couples TRBV9 to TRBJ1-1, with D hard to call. Germline values: CDR1 SGDLS, CDR2 YYNGEE. This CDR3 is built from 14 residues. Trimming pared 3 bases from V and 0 bases from J, leaving 9 bases between. Here the CDR3 reads CASSADTLNTEAFF. The CDR3, as DNA: TGTGCCAGCAGCGCCGACACCCTGAACACTGAAGCTTTCTTT.

The chain is built from TRBV28 and TRBJ1-2; D call uncertain. The V gene lost 4 bases and the J gene lost 8 bases, with 14 bases spanning the gap. The CDR3 sequence is 13 residues long. Germline values: CDR1 MDHEN, CDR2 SYDVKM. Here the CDR3 reads CASSYPTLWGYTF. DNA of the CDR3: TGTGCCAGCAGTTACCCGACATTGTGGGGCTACACCTTC.

The chain couples TRBV6-1 to TRBJ1-1; D call uncertain. V dropped 2 bases and J dropped 0 bases, with 7 bases sitting between them. Per the germline V gene, CDR1 is MNHNS and CDR2 is SASEGT. There are 14 residues in the CDR3. CDR3 DNA sequence: TGTGCCAGCAGTGAAAACACCTTGAACACTGAAGCTTTCTTT. It codes for CASSENTLNTEAFF.

The chain is built from TRBV11-2 and TRBJ1-2; 10 bases match TRBD1. The germline V gene has CDR1 SGHAT and CDR2 FQNNGV. The CDR3 totals 17 residues. V lost 2 bases, J lost 8 bases, and 14 bases stayed unmatched. The CDR3 DNA reads as TGTGCCAGCAGCTTAACGCCTTTCCGGGACAGGGGAGGGGGCTACACCTTC. Its protein is CASSLTPFRDRGGGYTF.

This chain joins TRBV29-1 and TRBJ2-5; D might be TRBD2 (6 bases). Germline V gene data show CDR1 as SQVTM and CDR2 as ANQGSEA. Trimming removed 4 bases from V and 4 bases from J, with 10 bases in between. The CDR3 has 12 residues. The CDR3 DNA sequence: TGCAGCGTTGTTGGGGGAGGAGAGACCCAGTACTTC. Amino acid sequence: CSVVGGGETQYF.

V is TRBV5-4 and J is TRBJ2-4; weak D call: TRBD2 (5 bases). The germline V gene has CDR1 SGHNT and CDR2 YYREEE (reference sequence). Trimming took off 3 bases at V and 6 bases at J, with 13 bases between the two ends. The CDR3 is 14 residues long. CDR3 in DNA: TGTGCCAGCAGCTCCCGTAGACTAAGAAACATTCAGTACTTC. Translating it yields CASSSRRLRNIQYF.

This clone appeared a single time. V is TRBV7-9 and J is TRBJ1-5; perhaps TRBD1 as D (5 bases). The germline CDR1 and CDR2 sequences are SEHNR and FQNEAQ (reference sequence). The V and J ends lost 1 base and 10 bases respectively, with 8 bases between them. The length of the CDR3 is 12 residues. The CDR3 loop is CASSLEGTPQHF. The CDR3 DNA is TGTGCCAGCAGCTTAGAAGGGACTCCCCAGCATTTT.

The V call is TRBV6-5, the J call TRBJ2-5, with 15 nucleotides matching TRBD2. The CDR3 contains 15 residues. With V trimmed by 4 bases and J by 4 bases, 1 base remained unmatched. Germline V gene lookup returns CDR1 MNHEY and CDR2 SVGAGI. CDR3 sequence: CASSSGLAGGETQYF. The CDR3 coding sequence is TGTGCCAGCAGTTCGGGACTAGCGGGGGGAGAGACCCAGTACTTC.